This TCR beta chain was sequenced for a study of T cell responses to AZD1222 COVID-19 vaccine. The V and J ends lost 1 base and 4 bases, in that order; junction bases with no gene match: 5. The CDR3 loop spans 15 amino acids. Germline assignment: CDR1 SGHDN and CDR2 FVKESK. This clone has only one observation. The antigen is not known. Profiled with immunoSEQ multiplex PCR; TCRdb holds only in-frame clones, not every one. Of 130,000 or so clones listed, around 90% were seen once; the top ten hold roughly 7.1%. General study results and limits: Among vaccine-associated CD4 TCRs, coverage spanned spike, with dominance at 160-218 and 743-854. Just a handful of people given AZD1222 tested seropositive at baseline.

The specimen comprised peripheral blood, sampled 28 days after the second dose of the MenACWY control vaccine. This chain connects TRBV14 to TRBJ2-7; 9 bases match TRBD1. The receptor was derived from an adult who received the MenACWY meningococcal vaccine as a control. CDR3 region: CASSQVGDRVYEQYF. Here the CDR3 DNA reads TGTGCCAGCAGCCAAGTCGGGGACAGGGTGTACGAGCAGTACTTC.